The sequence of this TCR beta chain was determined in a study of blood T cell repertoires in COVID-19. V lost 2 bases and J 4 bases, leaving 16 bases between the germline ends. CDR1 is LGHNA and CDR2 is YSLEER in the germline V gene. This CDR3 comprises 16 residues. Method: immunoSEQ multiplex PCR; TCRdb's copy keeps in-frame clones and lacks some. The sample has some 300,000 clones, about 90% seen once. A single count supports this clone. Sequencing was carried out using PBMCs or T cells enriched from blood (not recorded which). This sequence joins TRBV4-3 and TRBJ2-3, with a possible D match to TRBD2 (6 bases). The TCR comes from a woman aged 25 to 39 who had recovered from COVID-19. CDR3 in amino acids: CASSQRPSEISDTQYF. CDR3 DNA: TGCGCCAGCAGCCAAAGGCCTAGCGAGATATCAGATACGCAGTATTTT.